These T cell receptor beta chains were read from a single sample in a study of blood T cell repertoires in COVID-19. The repertoire was sequenced with immunoSEQ multiplex PCR; TCRdb's copy has only in-frame clones and lacks some. The data hold about 160,000 clones, with approximately 90% observed a single time. The sequenced material came from peripheral blood. These receptors all come from a man aged 18 to 30 with acute or convalescent COVID-19. The CDR3 runs from the conserved cysteine through the conserved F or W. A D gene is named only where the DNA matches it firmly. Rows give clone size only sometimes, using once, few, many, or a class for an expanded clone.

clone_size,j_call,v_call,d_call,cdr3_nt,cdr3_aa
.,TRBJ2-7,TRBV27,TRBD1,TGTGCCAGCAGGCCCGGAGTCAGGGACAGGTCCTACGAGCAGTACTTC,CASRPGVRDRSYEQYF
.,TRBJ2-7,TRBV12-3/TRBV12-4,.,TGTGCCAGCAGTGAACTGGCAGGCAACGAGCAGTACTTC,CASSELAGNEQYF
.,TRBJ1-2,TRBV3-1/TRBV3-2,.,TGTGCCAGCAGCCAAGGGCAGTACTATGGCTACACCTTC,CASSQGQYYGYTF
.,TRBJ1-6,TRBV5-6,.,TGTGCCAGCAGCTTGAAAGCCGCCGGTTCACCCCTCCACTTT,CASSLKAAGSPLHF
.,TRBJ1-2,TRBV2,.,TGTGCCAGCAGTGAAGGACGAACAGGGTATGGCTACACCTTC,CASSEGRTGYGYTF
.,TRBJ1-1,TRBV19,.,TGTGCCAGTAGTACGACCGAGGTGAACACTGAAGCTTTCTTT,CASSTTEVNTEAFF
.,TRBJ2-3,TRBV18,.,TGTGCCAGCACCCAGACAGTCCCAGATACGCAGTATTTT,CASTQTVPDTQYF
.,TRBJ2-2,TRBV18,TRBD1,TGTGCCAGCTCACCAGAGACAGGGTCCACCGGGGAGCTGTTTTTT,CASSPETGSTGELFF
.,TRBJ1-2,TRBV2,TRBD1,TGTGCCAGCAGTGAAGCGCCAGGGGGCCCCCCTTTTGATGGCTACACCTTC,CASSEAPGGPPFDGYTF
few,TRBJ2-7,TRBV13,.,TGTGCCAGCAGCTTAGTCTACAGGGACGAGCAGTACTTC,CASSLVYRDEQYF
.,TRBJ2-5,TRBV19,TRBD1,TGTGCCAGTAATACCGGGACAGGGGGAGAGACCCAGTACTTC,CASNTGTGGETQYF
.,TRBJ1-1,TRBV2,.,TGTGCCAGCAGTAGTACAGGGACCACTGAAGCTTTCTTT,CASSSTGTTEAFF
.,TRBJ2-7,TRBV2,TRBD2,TGTGCCAGCACCCTGACGCTAGCGGGAAACGAGCAGTACTTC,CASTLTLAGNEQYF
.,TRBJ1-1,TRBV5-1,.,TGCGCCAGCAGCTTGTCGGTAGGGGCTAACACTGAAGCTTTCTTT,CASSLSVGANTEAFF
.,TRBJ1-5,TRBV6-5,TRBD1,TGTGCCAGCAGGAAGGGACAGTTTAATCAGCCCCAGCATTTT,CASRKGQFNQPQHF
once,TRBJ2-1,TRBV5-4,.,TGTGCCAGCAGCTTGTCTATTATCGGGAGAGAGGGAAATGAGCAGTTCTTC,CASSLSIIGREGNEQFF
.,TRBJ2-3,TRBV19,TRBD2,TGTGCCAGTAGTATTGCTAGCGGATGGACAGATACGCAGTATTTT,CASSIASGWTDTQYF
.,TRBJ1-2,TRBV7-9,.,TGTGCCAGCAGCTTAGAACAGTACACTGGCTACACCTTC,CASSLEQYTGYTF
.,TRBJ1-5,TRBV10-2,.,TGCGCCAGCAGTGAGTCCGGGTCCCGGTATCAGCCCCAGCATTTT,CASSESGSRYQPQHF
.,TRBJ2-3,TRBV5-1,TRBD2,TGCGCCAGCAAACCCCGGGGACTAGCGGGAGCAAGGACAGATACGCAGTATTTT,CASKPRGLAGARTDTQYF
once,TRBJ1-5,TRBV4-2,TRBD1,TGTGCCAGCAGCCAAGAACAGGGGGTGACGGGCGGTTCAGGGCCCCAGCATTTT,CASSQEQGVTGGSGPQHF
.,TRBJ1-2,TRBV3-1/TRBV3-2,.,TGTGCCAGCAGTCCAGAGGGGGGGGACTATGGCTACACCTTC,CASSPEGGDYGYTF
.,TRBJ1-1,TRBV7-9,TRBD1,TGTGCCAGCAGGGGACAGGTGAACACTGAAGCTTTCTTT,CASRGQVNTEAFF
.,TRBJ2-1,TRBV7-9,TRBD1,TGTGCCAGCAGCTTACGGGACAGATACAATGAGCAGTTCTTC,CASSLRDRYNEQFF
.,TRBJ2-5,TRBV5-3,.,TGTGCCAGAAGCTTGCCAGGACAGTTTAACAAAGAGACCCAGTACTTC,CARSLPGQFNKETQYF
.,TRBJ1-5,TRBV30,.,TGTGCCTGGAGTCGGCAGGGCGGTCAGCCCCAGCATTTT,CAWSRQGGQPQHF
.,TRBJ1-3,TRBV3-1/TRBV3-2,.,TGTGCCAGCAGCCAAGTTTCGAGCGCTGGAAACACCATATATTTT,CASSQVSSAGNTIYF
.,TRBJ1-1,TRBV6-5,TRBD1,TGTGCCAGCAGTTACTCAACACAGGGGGCTAACACTGAAGCTTTCTTT,CASSYSTQGANTEAFF
once,TRBJ2-7,TRBV12-3/TRBV12-4,.,TGTGCCAGCAGTTTATATGGAGGCGAGCAGTACTTC,CASSLYGGEQYF
.,TRBJ1-2,TRBV7-5,.,TGTGCCAGAAGCCCCCGTGGGGTAGCGGTGAAGAACTATGGCTACACCTTC,CARSPRGVAVKNYGYTF
.,TRBJ1-2,TRBV9,.,TGTGCCAGCAGCCTAAGATACGGTGTCGGCTATGGCTACACCTTC,CASSLRYGVGYGYTF
.,TRBJ1-1,TRBV29-1,TRBD1,TGCAGCGTTCAAAGACAGGGGCTCTCATTGGTTTCTATGAACACTGAAGCTTTCTTT,CSVQRQGLSLVSMNTEAFF
once,TRBJ1-2,TRBV6-1,TRBD1,TGTGCCAGCAGTGCCGGACAGGGGAAAGCTAACTATGGCTACACCTTC,CASSAGQGKANYGYTF
once,TRBJ2-7,TRBV12-5,TRBD1,TGTGCTAGTGGTATGGGACAGGGGTTGAGCGACGAGCAGTACTTC,CASGMGQGLSDEQYF
few,TRBJ2-2,TRBV24-1,TRBD2,TGTGCCACCAGTGATCCCCCGACTAGCAATGTAGGGGAGCTGTTTTTT,CATSDPPTSNVGELFF
once,TRBJ1-3,TRBV18,TRBD1,TGTGCCAGCTCACTCAGGGGACAGATCGGGGCCACCATATATTTT,CASSLRGQIGATIYF
.,TRBJ1-4,TRBV27,.,TGTGCCAGCAGTTCGACAGGCCATATTGCAACTAATGAAAAACTGTTTTTT,CASSSTGHIATNEKLFF
.,TRBJ2-7,TRBV9,.,TGTGCCAGCAGCGTAGCGGGGTCGATCTACGAGCAGTACTTC,CASSVAGSIYEQYF
.,TRBJ2-3,TRBV3-1/TRBV3-2,.,TGTGCCAGCAGCCAACGCGGGCTACTCACAGATACGCAGTATTTT,CASSQRGLLTDTQYF
.,TRBJ2-7,TRBV5-1,.,TGCGCCAGCAGCTTGGGCTCTCAGGCCCTGACCTACGAGCAGTACTTC,CASSLGSQALTYEQYF
once,TRBJ2-7,TRBV6-1,.,TGTGCCAGCAGTGAAGTGGACAGCTCTTCCTACGAGCAGTACTTC,CASSEVDSSSYEQYF
.,TRBJ2-6,TRBV2,.,TGTGCCAGCAGGGGGAGGTACCAGACACTTTCTGGGGCCAACGTCCTGACTTTC,CASRGRYQTLSGANVLTF